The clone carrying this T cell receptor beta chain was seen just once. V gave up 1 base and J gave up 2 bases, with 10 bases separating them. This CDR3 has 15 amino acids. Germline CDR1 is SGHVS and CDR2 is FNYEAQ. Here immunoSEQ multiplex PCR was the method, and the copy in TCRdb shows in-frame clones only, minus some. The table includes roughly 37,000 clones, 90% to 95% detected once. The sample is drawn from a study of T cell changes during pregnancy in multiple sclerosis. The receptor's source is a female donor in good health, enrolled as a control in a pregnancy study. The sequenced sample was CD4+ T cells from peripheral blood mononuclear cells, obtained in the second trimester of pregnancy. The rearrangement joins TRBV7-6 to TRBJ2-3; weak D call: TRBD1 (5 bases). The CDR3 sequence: CASSLDDSPTDTQYF. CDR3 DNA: TGTGCCAGCAGCTTAGACGACAGTCCCACAGATACGCAGTATTTT.